These 11 T cell receptor beta chains were all obtained from the same sample, sequenced in a study of post-analysis software for immune sequencing data. Findings of the study overall: There were roughly 5 TRBV segments more frequent in patients than controls, and TRBV5-6, TRBV5-1 and TRBV20-1 were among them.

The antigens of these receptors remain unknown. The authors incorporated unique molecular identifiers into the TCR beta cDNA libraries. TCRdb passed the PCR reads through MiXCR, listing each CDR3 protein once. The table records some 690,000 distinct CDR3 sequences, 25% to 30% of them present only once. The specimen was blood. These receptors were taken from a girl between 5 and 17 years old with multiple sclerosis.

V and J are TRBV6-6 and TRBJ2-5; D assignment may be TRBD1 or TRBD2 (5 bases each). Per the germline V gene, CDR1 is MNHNY and CDR2 is SVGAGI (reference sequence). V was trimmed by 5 bases and J by 5 bases, leaving 12 bases between them. This CDR3 region has 13 residues. This chain's CDR3 is CASSRWDGETQYF. Written as DNA, the CDR3 is TGTGCCAGCAGTCGATGGGACGGGGAGACCCAGTACTTC.

This clonotype turned up a few times. This rearrangement joins TRBV20-1 to TRBJ1-5; D remains ambiguous. The CDR3 sequence is 16 residues long. V gave up 4 bases and J gave up 5 bases, with 21 bases separating them. Germline assignment: CDR1 DFQATT and CDR2 SNEGSKA (reference sequence). The CDR3 region is CSATNYLRQADQPQHF. CDR3 sequence (DNA): TGCAGTGCTACAAATTACCTTAGGCAGGCCGATCAGCCCCAGCATTTT.

This clonotype was observed a few times. The J gene is TRBJ2-1, the V gene TRBV20-1, with D possibly TRBD2 on 5 matching bases. Trimming took 5 bases from V and 9 from J, leaving 11 bases between them. The CDR3 runs to 11 residues. Germline lookup yields CDR1 DFQATT and CDR2 SNEGSKA (reference sequence). This CDR3 reads CSAFTSLEQFF. DNA of the CDR3: TGCAGTGCTTTTACTAGTCTTGAGCAGTTCTTC.

The gene calls are TRBV7-2 and TRBJ2-5, with D possibly being TRBD2 (5 bases). The germline gives CDR1 SGHTA, CDR2 FQGNSA. The CDR3 is made up of 15 amino acids. Trimming took 5 bases from V and 5 from J, leaving 18 bases between them. CDR3 bases: TGTGCCAGCAGCCCCCAGTCCGCGCGAGGGGAGACCCAGTACTTC. Amino acids: CASSPQSARGETQYF.

This rearrangement joins TRBV12-3 or TRBV12-4 to TRBJ2-3; the D call may be TRBD1 or TRBD2 (5 bases each). The CDR3 runs to 15 residues. Trimming shortened V by 1 base and J by 4 bases, and 12 bases separated the two germline ends. The DNA of the CDR3 is TGTGCCAGCAGTTTAGGGGGATGGGGGTCAGATACGCAGTATTTT. This encodes CASSLGGWGSDTQYF.

A few counts support this clonotype. The chain uses TRBV4-3 and TRBJ2-1; D tentatively reads TRBD1 or TRBD2 (5 bases each). This CDR3 has 17 residues. The germline CDR1 and CDR2 sequences are LGHNA and YSLEER. Between the trimmed V and J ends, which lost 0 bases and 3 bases, there was a span of 15 bases. In DNA form, the CDR3 reads TGCGCCAGCAGCCAAGATGTCCGTGGGGGATTCTACAATGAGCAGTTCTTC. Translated, it gives CASSQDVRGGFYNEQFF.

This sequence joins TRBV4-3 and TRBJ2-7; perhaps TRBD1 as D (5 bases). This CDR3 contains 15 residues. Germline V CDR1 and CDR2: LGHNA, YSLEER. V shed 1 base and J shed 4 bases, with 14 bases lying between them. In nucleotides, the CDR3 is TGCGCCAGCAGCCAAGGGCGGCCAGGGCGGTACGAGCAGTACTTC. This codes for CASSQGRPGRYEQYF.

This clonotype was observed a few times. The chain employs TRBV5-6 and TRBJ2-7, with no clear D. Per the germline V gene, CDR1 is SGHDT and CDR2 is YYEEEE. Trimming took 3 bases from V and 8 from J, leaving 12 bases between them. The CDR3 totals 12 residues. The DNA for the CDR3 is TGTGCCAGCAGCTCGCTGACTTTCCAGCAGTACTTC. As protein: CASSSLTFQQYF.

In this sample, this clonotype turned up a few times. V gene TRBV2 combines with J gene TRBJ2-5; 11 bases are a match to TRBD2. This CDR3 has 14 residues. Germline CDR1 SNHLY, CDR2 FYNNEI. V lost 6 bases and J lost 11; bases outside the gene matches: 11. The chain's CDR3 is CASRPSGGYNEQYF. CDR3 nucleotide sequence: TGTGCCAGCAGACCTAGCGGGGGGTACAATGAGCAGTACTTC.

The rearrangement joins TRBV6-2 or TRBV6-3 to TRBJ1-2; D not certain. V was clipped by 2 bases and J by 4 bases, with 17 bases between them. The CDR3 has 16 amino acids. Germline CDR1 is MNHEY and CDR2 is SVGEGT. The CDR3 nucleotides read TGTGCCAGCAGTTACCTCGGCGGTGGGCTGGGCTATGGCTACACCTTC. Translated, it gives CASSYLGGGLGYGYTF.

This clonotype has more than one count but fewer than ten. This rearrangement joins TRBV27 to TRBJ1-5, with a weak D call TRBD1 (6 bases). This CDR3 has 16 residues. V lost 0 bases and J 5 bases, leaving 14 bases between the germline ends. In germline, CDR1 is MNHEY, CDR2 SMNVEV (reference sequence). For the CDR3, the DNA is TGTGCCAGCAGTTTATCGTCCAGGGGAGGGCATCAGCCCCAGCATTTT. Translated, it gives CASSLSSRGGHQPQHF.